The entry below describes one T cell receptor beta chain. In its sample, this clonotype was seen a few times. The antigen it binds to is not known. At one boundary the junction diverges from the germline segment, which might be a read error. The data are from a study of T cells in Graves' hyperthyroidism and ophthalmopathy (dated 2019 in TCRdb). Study-wide context: Peripheral blood was sampled at the time of initial diagnosis, prior to any treatment. TCR V-J signatures able to tell the groups apart were searched for in a discovery cohort of around 95 patients, of whom 40 to 45 had Graves' ophthalmopathy and under 65 had stable Graves' hyperthyroidism. An independent validation cohort of some 18 hyperthyroidism patients and roughly 16 patients who later progressed to ophthalmopathy tested prospective prediction of ophthalmopathy. The 100 or so discovery patients were divided at random into training and test sets in a 7:3 ratio. In addition, the study compared T-cell repertoires in thyroid tissue and in blood from roughly six Graves' hyperthyroidism patients. After sampling, hyperthyroidism patients received methimazole starting at 30 mg daily, and ophthalmopathy patients received high-dose intravenous methylprednisolone. According to the paper, TCR Vbeta CDR3 sequencing was carried out on about 140 peripheral blood samples, which came from fewer than 50 ophthalmopathy, some 73 hyperthyroidism and roughly 17 progressor patients.

Hyperthyroidism patients were aged 18 to 65 years and newly diagnosed, with disease duration of less than 2 months. Any patient with an uncontrolled infection, another autoimmune disease, pregnancy or lactation was excluded. Diagnoses were established on the basis of clinical symptoms, serum thyroxine and TRAb, thyroid ultrasound, and orbital computed tomography. For progressor patients, blood was drawn at the first diagnosis of hyperthyroidism, before any ophthalmopathy symptoms had appeared. Ficoll-Paque density gradient centrifugation was used to isolate PBMCs from about 10 ml of fresh peripheral blood. Progressor patients were first diagnosed with Graves' hyperthyroidism and then developed ophthalmopathy during follow-up. Trizol reagent was used to extract total RNA, and RNA quality was then checked on an Agilent 2100 Bioanalyzer. From the cysteine up to the phenylalanine, the CDR3 has a length of 14 residues. This entry keeps only the CDR3 DNA: 42 bases, framed from base 1. Sequences LNHDA (CDR1) and SQIVND (CDR2) are obtained from the germline V gene (reference sequence).

The TCR beta CDR3 regions were amplified from the RNA transcripts. For the first round of RT-PCR on the TCR CDR3, the HTBI primer set was used together with the Qiagen OneStep RT-PCR kit. The libraries were constructed in a second round of multiplex PCR and then size-selected and purified. Paired-end sequencing of the libraries was performed with 100 bp reads on an Illumina HiSeq2000. Per the authors' processing: Raw data were processed with SOAPnuke, discarding reads with adapters, uncalled bases, mean Phred below 15, or no exact constant-primer or identifier match. High-quality paired reads were merged with COPE v1.2.5, and unique nucleotide sequences were defined as clonotypes. MiTCR v1.1 was used to align the clonotypes against IMGT TRBV, TRBD and TRBJ reference segments. Only V-J combinations with frequency above 0.0001, covering about 99% of repertoires, were analysed. The TCS score was defined as F50 (clonal expansion) divided by E x V (chaos), with BLOSUM62-based TCRdist calculated between CDR3 peptides within each V-J. Welch's t-statistics and random forest reduced fewer than 600 V-J features to roughly 13, which were used in a naive Bayes classifier (R e1071). TCRdb redid the processing of the public reads, applying fastp at Q25 and MiXCR, and retained in-frame beta chains. Duplicate CDR3 protein sequences are folded into a single record with the most common DNA and genes. None of the V and J calls come from the authors' own analysis; TCRdb made them. The sample table holds 690,000 or so distinct CDR3 sequences, of which 18% were seen once. The ten largest clones take up over 15% of the sample.

On the study overall, not on this receptor specifically: In validation, progression to ophthalmopathy was predicted by the model with 55% to 71% sensitivity and 72.22% specificity, a median of approximately 6.5 months before onset. No statistical method was used to set the sample size in advance, and investigators knew the group allocation. A 13 V-J signature model separated ophthalmopathy from stable hyperthyroidism, with approximately 87% sensitivity and 81.08% specificity in cross-validation and 80%/75% in testing. Most expanded thyroid clonotypes (frequency above 0.001) were also detected in blood, suggesting blood repertoires may reflect thyroid immune responses.

The specimen was blood. The origin of this receptor is a woman aged 45 to 65 with Graves' hyperthyroidism that later progressed to Graves' ophthalmopathy. The chain couples TRBV19 to TRBJ2-5; 8 central bases correspond to TRBD1. The CDR3 protein: CASSHRGYEETQYF. The nucleotide sequence reads as follows: TGTGCCAGTAGTCACAGGGGGTATGAAGAGACCCAGTATTTC.